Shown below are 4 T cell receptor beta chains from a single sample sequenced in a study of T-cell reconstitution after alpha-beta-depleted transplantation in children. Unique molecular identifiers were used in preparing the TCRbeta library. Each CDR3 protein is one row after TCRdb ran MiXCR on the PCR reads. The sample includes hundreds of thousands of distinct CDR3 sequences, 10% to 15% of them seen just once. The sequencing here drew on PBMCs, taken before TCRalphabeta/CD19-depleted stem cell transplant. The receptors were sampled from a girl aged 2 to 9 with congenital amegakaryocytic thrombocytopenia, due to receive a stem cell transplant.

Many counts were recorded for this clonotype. The CDR3 coding sequence is TGCAGCGCCGGACAGTACTCCTACAATGAGCAGTTCTTC. Its protein is CSAGQYSYNEQFF. The J gene is TRBJ2-1, the V gene TRBV29-1, with D perhaps matching TRBD1 (6 bases). The germline V gene has CDR1 SQVTM and CDR2 ANQGSEA. This CDR3 has 13 residues. V dropped 7 bases and J dropped 0 bases, with 10 bases sitting between them.

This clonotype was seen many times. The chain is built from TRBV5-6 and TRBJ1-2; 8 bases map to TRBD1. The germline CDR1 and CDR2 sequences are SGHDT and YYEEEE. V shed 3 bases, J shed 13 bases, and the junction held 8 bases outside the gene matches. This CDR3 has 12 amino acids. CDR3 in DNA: TGTGCCAGCAGCTCCGGGACAGGCGAGGGCACCTTC. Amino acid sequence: CASSSGTGEGTF. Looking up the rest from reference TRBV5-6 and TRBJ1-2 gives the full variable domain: DAGVTQSPTHLIKTRGQQVTLRCSPKSGHDTVSWYQQALGQGPQFIFQYYEEEERQRGNFPDRFSGHQFPNYSSELNVNALLLGDSALYLCASSSGTGEGTFGSGTRLTVV.

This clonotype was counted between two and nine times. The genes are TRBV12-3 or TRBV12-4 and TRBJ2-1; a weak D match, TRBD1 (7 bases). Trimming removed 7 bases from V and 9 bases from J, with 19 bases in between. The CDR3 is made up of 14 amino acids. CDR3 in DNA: TGTGCCAGCATCCGGAGGGTCCAGGGGGGTGAGCAGTTCTTC. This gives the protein CASIRRVQGGEQFF.

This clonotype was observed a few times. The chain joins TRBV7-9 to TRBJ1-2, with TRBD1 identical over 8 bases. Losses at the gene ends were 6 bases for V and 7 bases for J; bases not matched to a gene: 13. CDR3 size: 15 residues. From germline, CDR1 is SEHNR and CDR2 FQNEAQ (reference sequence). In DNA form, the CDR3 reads TGTGCCAGCAGACCTTCATTAGGACAGGGCGGTGGCTACACCTTC. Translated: CASRPSLGQGGGYTF.